This section outlines one T cell receptor (beta chain) sequence together with its context. Its cognate antigen is unknown. This may come from a read error, since a much larger clone is one base off. This entry comes from a study of blood T cells in healthy people across ages. Study details: For every two T cells, template switching captured about one barcoded beta molecule. Findings and caveats of the study: Long-lived donors exceeded aged donors in naive CD4+ cells and diversity.

Alongside a J-beta primer mix, a sample-barcoded 5' primer served in a second PCR lasting about 6 to 12 cycles. TCRdb re-derived calls from the 5' RACE reads in MiXCR, one entry per CDR3 protein. The sample includes hundreds of thousands of distinct CDR3 sequences, about 42% of them seen just once. CDR3 length equals 13 residues. Germline V CDR1 and CDR2: MNHEY, SVGAGI. Sequencing was carried out using blood. This chain uses TRBV6-5 with TRBJ2-4, with D unclear. TRBJ2-5 explains the end of the DNA better; the J call may be wrong. The source of this sequence is a man between 60 and 75 years old in good health. In DNA, the CDR3 is TGTGCCAGCGGTGATGGTTGGCGGGAGACCCAGTACTTC. It encodes CASGDGWRETQYF.